This TCR beta chain was sequenced in a study of shared clonotypes between healthy human individuals. Study context: Participating donors consisted of a couple of women and a few men aged 18 to 49. Per-donor plates numbered three CD4 naive, three CD4 memory, two CD8 naive and one CD8 memory.

Measured with immunoSEQ multiplex PCR; TCRdb has only the in-frame clones, and not every one. This table has about 1.1 million clones, around three quarters appearing once. Points on this clone: Other DNA sequences in the sample encode the same CDR3.

The CDR3 contains 16 residues. Trimming at V came to 0 bases and at J to 1 base, leaving 1 base not matched to a gene. Germline V gives CDR1 KGHSH, CDR2 LQKENI. The chain uses TRBV18 and TRBJ2-1, with 9 bases lining up with TRBD2. This sequence was found in a man between 18 and 35 years old in good health. Some clones in this sample may be carry-over from other donors' samples. Sequencing was done on a sample of memory CD4+ T cells from PBMCs. The subset: CD45RA-negative fraction. DNA of the CDR3: TGTGCCAGCTCACCACCGAGCGGGGGGTCCTACAATGAGCAGTTCTTC. Protein product: CASSPPSGGSYNEQFF.